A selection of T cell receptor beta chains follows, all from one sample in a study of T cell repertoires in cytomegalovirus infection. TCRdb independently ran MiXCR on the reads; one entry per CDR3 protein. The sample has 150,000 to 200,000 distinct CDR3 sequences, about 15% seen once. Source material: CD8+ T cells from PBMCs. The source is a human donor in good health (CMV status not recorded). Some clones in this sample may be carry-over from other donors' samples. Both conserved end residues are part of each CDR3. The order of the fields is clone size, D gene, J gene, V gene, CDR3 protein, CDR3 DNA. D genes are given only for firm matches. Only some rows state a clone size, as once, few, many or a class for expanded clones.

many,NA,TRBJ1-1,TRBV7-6,CASSLGKNTEAFF,TGTGCCAGCAGCTTAGGGAAGAACACTGAAGCTTTCTTT
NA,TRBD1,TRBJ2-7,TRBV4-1,CASSQDPGQGSYEQYF,TGCGCCAGCAGCCAAGATCCGGGACAGGGATCCTACGAGCAGTACTTC
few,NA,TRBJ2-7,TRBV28,CASSLGQEGYEQYF,TGTGCCAGCAGTTTAGGGCAGGAGGGCTACGAGCAGTACTTC
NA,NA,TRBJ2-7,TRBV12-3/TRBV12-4,CASSFEGIGSYEQYF,TGTGCCAGCAGTTTTGAGGGAATTGGCTCCTACGAGCAGTACTTC
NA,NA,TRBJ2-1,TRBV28,CASIPRLPHYNEQFF,TGTGCCAGCATACCGAGACTTCCTCACTACAATGAGCAGTTCTTC
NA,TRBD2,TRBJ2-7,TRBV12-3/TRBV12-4,CASLSLAGGTYEQYF,TGTGCCAGCCTTTCTTTAGCGGGGGGGACCTACGAGCAGTACTTC
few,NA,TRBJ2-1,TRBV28,CASSPTPLRLGNEQFF,TGTGCCAGCAGTCCCACCCCCTTAAGATTAGGGAATGAGCAGTTCTTC
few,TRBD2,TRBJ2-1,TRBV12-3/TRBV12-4,CASSPTSGGAKGEQFF,TGTGCCAGCAGTCCGACTAGCGGGGGGGCCAAGGGTGAGCAGTTCTTC
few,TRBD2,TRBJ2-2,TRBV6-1,CASSEVVSGRNTGELFF,TGTGCCAGCAGTGAAGTAGTCAGCGGGAGGAACACCGGGGAGCTGTTTTTT
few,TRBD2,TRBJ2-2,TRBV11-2,CASSSSTPGTSGARLEAGELFF,TGTGCCAGCAGCTCGAGCACTCCCGGGACTAGCGGGGCCCGTTTGGAAGCGGGGGAGCTGTTTTTT
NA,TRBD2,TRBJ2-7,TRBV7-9,CASSSSGDGQYF,TGTGCCAGCAGCTCCAGCGGGGATGGGCAGTACTTC
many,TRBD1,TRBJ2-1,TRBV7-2,CASSRTGGGYNEQFF,TGTGCCAGCAGCCGGACAGGGGGCGGTTACAATGAGCAGTTCTTC
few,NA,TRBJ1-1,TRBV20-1,CSAKTSSRTEAFF,TGCAGTGCTAAGACCTCTTCACGGACTGAAGCTTTCTTT
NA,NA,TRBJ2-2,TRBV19,CASSWHMNTGELFF,TGTGCCAGTAGCTGGCATATGAACACCGGGGAGCTGTTTTTT
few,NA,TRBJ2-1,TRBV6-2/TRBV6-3,CASSSHGNNEQFF,TGTGCCAGCAGTTCCCACGGAAACAATGAGCAGTTCTTC